This paragraph reports one T cell receptor (beta chain). The antigen is undetermined. Profiled with immunoSEQ multiplex PCR; TCRdb holds only in-frame clones, not every one. The sample lists 5,000 to 6,500 clones, about 97% occurring once. This entry is derived from a study of T cells in tuberculosis. Whole-study context: T cells were selected with CD1B tetramers loaded with glucose monomycolate. Overall study findings and caveats: Shorter CDR3-alpha in active tuberculosis partly drove smaller distances.

Specified time point: new active TB diagnosis, blood taken before or within 7 days of starting treatment. Tuberculosis was confirmed by positive sputum smear and/or M. tuberculosis culture. Unsorted cryopreserved PBMC were sequenced, averaging around 94,000 T cells per clinical donor. The CDR3 runs to 15 residues. Per germline, CDR1 ENHRY and CDR2 SYGVKD. Trimming shortened V by 0 bases and J by 7 bases, and 15 bases separated the two germline ends. The chain combines TRBV10-3 with TRBJ1-1; D unclear. The sequence was obtained from an adult with tuberculosis. The material was PBMCs, obtained at tuberculosis diagnosis. The CDR3 protein is CAISESEGGWGEAFF. CDR3 coding DNA: TGTGCCATCAGTGAGTCGGAGGGAGGTTGGGGTGAAGCTTTCTTT.